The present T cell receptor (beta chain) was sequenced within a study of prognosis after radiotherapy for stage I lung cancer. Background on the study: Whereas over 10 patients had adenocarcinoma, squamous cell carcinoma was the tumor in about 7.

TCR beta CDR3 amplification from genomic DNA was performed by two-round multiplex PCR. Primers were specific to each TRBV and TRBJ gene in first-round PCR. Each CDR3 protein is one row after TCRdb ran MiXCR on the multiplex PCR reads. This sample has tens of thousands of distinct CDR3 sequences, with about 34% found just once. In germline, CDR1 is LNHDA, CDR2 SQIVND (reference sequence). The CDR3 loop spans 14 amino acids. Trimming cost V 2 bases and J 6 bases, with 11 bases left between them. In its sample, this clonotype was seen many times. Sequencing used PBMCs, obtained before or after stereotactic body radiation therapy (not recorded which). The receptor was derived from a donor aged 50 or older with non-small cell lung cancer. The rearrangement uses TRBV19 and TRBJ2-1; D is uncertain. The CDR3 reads CASSIPGYFNEQFF. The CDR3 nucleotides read TGTGCCAGTAGTATACCCGGATACTTCAATGAGCAGTTCTTC.